The T cell receptor (beta chain) described here comes from a study of T-cell reconstitution after alpha-beta-depleted transplantation in children. Preparation of the TCRbeta library involved a method that used unique molecular identifiers. A single record per CDR3 protein comes from TCRdb applying MiXCR to the PCR reads. The table shows 550,000 to 600,000 distinct CDR3 sequences, with under 30% occurring only once. Germline CDR1 is DFQATT and CDR2 is SNEGSKA (reference sequence). The CDR3 is made up of 16 amino acids. After removal of 2 bases from V and 3 bases from J, the junction contained 9 bases not matched to a gene.

The sample was PBMCs, mostly from graft donor cells, taken 360 days after TCRalphabeta/CD19-depleted stem cell transplant. The V gene is TRBV20-1, the J gene TRBJ2-3; 9 bases line up with TRBD2. The sequence was collected from a boy younger than two who had a stem cell transplant for acute myeloid leukemia, so the T cells may come from the graft donor. DNA for the CDR3: TGCAGTGCTAGAAGGTGGACTAGCGCGAGTACAGATACGCAGTATTTT. As protein: CSARRWTSASTDTQYF.